This paragraph reports one TCR beta chain. RNA transcripts provided the source from which TCR beta CDR3 regions were amplified. The study used the HTBI primer set for a first-round RT-PCR of the TCR CDR3. TCRdb analysed the multiplex PCR reads with MiXCR anew, one entry per CDR3 protein. The sample records under 450,000 distinct CDR3 sequences, 17% being singletons. The data derive from a study of T cells in Graves' hyperthyroidism and ophthalmopathy. Germline trimming cut 6 bases from V and 0 bases from J; bases unmatched to any gene: 13. The germline V gene encodes CDR1 DFQATT and CDR2 SNEGSKA (reference sequence). CDR3 size: 17 residues.

This TCR was sampled from a woman in her twenties or thirties with Graves' hyperthyroidism that later progressed to Graves' ophthalmopathy. The chain joins TRBV20-1 to TRBJ1-5; 8 nucleotides line up with TRBD1. The sample comprised blood. CDR3 bases: TGCAGTGCCACAGGACAGGGTCAAGTATATAGCAATCAGCCCCAGCATTTT. Its protein is CSATGQGQVYSNQPQHF.